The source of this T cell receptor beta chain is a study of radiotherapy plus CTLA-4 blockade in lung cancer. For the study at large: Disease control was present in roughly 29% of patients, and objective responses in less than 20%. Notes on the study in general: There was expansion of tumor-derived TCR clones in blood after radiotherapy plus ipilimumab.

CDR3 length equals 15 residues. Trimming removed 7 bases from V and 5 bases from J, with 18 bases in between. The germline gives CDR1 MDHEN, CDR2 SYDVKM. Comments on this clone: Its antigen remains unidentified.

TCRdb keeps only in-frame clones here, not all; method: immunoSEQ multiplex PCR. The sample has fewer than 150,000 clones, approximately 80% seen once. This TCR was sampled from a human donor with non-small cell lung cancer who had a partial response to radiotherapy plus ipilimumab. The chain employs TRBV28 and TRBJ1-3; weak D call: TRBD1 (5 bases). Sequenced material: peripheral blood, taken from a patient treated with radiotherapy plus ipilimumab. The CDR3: CASKTQGFGRNTIYF. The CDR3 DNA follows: TGTGCCAGCAAGACTCAGGGCTTTGGAAGAAACACCATATATTTT. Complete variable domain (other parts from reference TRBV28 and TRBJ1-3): DVKVTQSSRYLVKRTGEKVFLECVQDMDHENMFWYRQDPGLGLRLIYFSYDVKMKEKGDIPEGYSVSREKKERFSLILESASTNQTSMYLCASKTQGFGRNTIYFGEGSWLTVV.